This entry is about one T cell receptor (beta chain). This clonotype appeared a few times. Its antigen specificity is not known. Per-nucleotide qualities are absent, and no much larger clonotype sits a single base away. The sample belongs to a study of T-cell reconstitution after alpha-beta-depleted transplantation in children listed by TCRdb under 2016. Background on the whole study: Using TCR repertoire profiling, the study followed T-cell immune reconstitution in a quantitative way in children after TCRalphabeta/CD19-depleted allogeneic hematopoietic cell transplantation.

The protocol used for the library was PCR. Instrument used: Illumina HiSeq 2500. TCR library preparation used molecular barcoding, with unique molecular identifiers applied to normalize quantification of the TCRbeta repertoire. The raw public reads went through TCRdb reprocessing: fastp at Q25, MiXCR clone calling, in-frame beta chains kept. Each CDR3 protein gets just one entry, which takes the most common genes and DNA from the rows behind it. This sample has around 500,000 distinct CDR3 sequences in its table, and around an eighth of those were observed once. The ten largest clones capture 4.5% to 6% of the sample. The sequenced sample was PBMCs from the stem cell graft donor, obtained from the stem cell graft. The receptor was isolated from a human donor who donated a stem cell graft to a child with combined immunodeficiency.

In nucleotides, the sequence is TGTGCCAGCAGTTTACTAGGGACGAGGAACACTGAAGCTTTCTTT. Its amino acids are CASSLLGTRNTEAFF. The sequence links TRBV12-3 or TRBV12-4 to TRBJ1-1, and perhaps TRBD1 as D gene, on 5 matching bases. Spanning cysteine to phenylalanine, the CDR3 consists of 15 amino acids. Just the 45-base CDR3 DNA is kept, in frame starting at base 1. V sheds 2 bases and J sheds 1 base, leaving 11 bases between their ends.